These T cell receptor beta chains were read from a single sample in a study of blood T cell repertoires in COVID-19. Clones were read by immunoSEQ multiplex PCR, and TCRdb kept only the in-frame ones, dropping some. The table lists about 110,000 clones, roughly 82% of them singletons. What was sequenced was peripheral blood. These receptors all stem from a woman aged 40 to 50 with acute or convalescent COVID-19. CDR3s include the opening cysteine and the closing phenylalanine or tryptophan. D genes are given only for firm matches. Size values are once, few and many counts, or a class for expanded clones, and some rows have none.

clone size | J gene | V gene | D gene | CDR3 DNA | CDR3 protein
once | TRBJ2-1 | TRBV6-5 | - | TGTGCCAGCAGTACTCGGAATGAGCAGTTCTTC | CASSTRNEQFF
- | TRBJ1-1 | TRBV11-3 | - | TGTGCCAGCAGCCCCGGGGGTAGGACTGAAGCTTTCTTT | CASSPGGRTEAFF
- | TRBJ2-4 | TRBV30 | - | TGTGCCTGGTCGTCCGGGGTAGCCAAAAACATTCAGTACTTC | CAWSSGVAKNIQYF
- | TRBJ1-2 | TRBV5-4 | - | TGTGCCAGCAGCTTGCAGGGTGGCTATGGCTACACCTTC | CASSLQGGYGYTF
once | TRBJ2-3 | TRBV15 | - | TGTGCCACCAGCAGAGGTACGGGAGATACGCAGTATTTT | CATSRGTGDTQYF
- | TRBJ2-3 | TRBV13 | TRBD2 | TGTGCCAGCAGCTTCCTAGCGGGGGAGCTGCCGACAGATACGCAGTATTTT | CASSFLAGELPTDTQYF
- | TRBJ2-2 | TRBV4-1 | TRBD1 | TGCGCCAGCAGCCAAGAGGGACAGGGGGCTGACACCGGGGAGCTGTTTTTT | CASSQEGQGADTGELFF
- | TRBJ2-7 | TRBV13 | TRBD1 | TGTGCCAGCAGCTTAGTAGGACAGGGGGCCGACGAGCAGTACTTC | CASSLVGQGADEQYF
- | TRBJ2-1 | TRBV5-1 | - | TGCGCCAGCAGCTTGGAGCAGGGCTACAATGAGCAGTTCTTC | CASSLEQGYNEQFF
- | TRBJ2-3 | TRBV12-1 | - | TGTGCCAGCAGCTTTTGGTCTAGCGGGGGGAAAAAATCCACAGATACGCAGTATTTT | CASSFWSSGGKKSTDTQYF
- | TRBJ2-1 | TRBV30 | - | TGTGCCTGGAGGGAGGTTTGGTATGAGCAGTTCTTC | CAWREVWYEQFF
- | TRBJ1-4 | TRBV5-4 | - | TGTGCCAGCAGCGCGGTAAATGAAAAACTGTTTTTT | CASSAVNEKLFF
- | TRBJ1-6 | TRBV10-3 | TRBD1 | TGTGCCATCAGTGAGTCGACAGGGCATTCACCCCTCCACTTT | CAISESTGHSPLHF
- | TRBJ2-1 | TRBV5-1 | TRBD2 | TGCGCCAGCAGCTTGGAAGTAGCGGGGGACTACAATGAGCAGTTCTTC | CASSLEVAGDYNEQFF
- | TRBJ1-2 | TRBV19 | - | TGTGCCAGTAGGTCAGGGTTCTACACCTTC | CASRSGFYTF
- | TRBJ1-3 | TRBV6-6 | - | - | CASSFFGQGLGNTIYF
- | TRBJ2-3 | TRBV7-2 | - | TGTGCCAGCAGCTACGGGAAAGGGACAGATACGCAGTATTTT | CASSYGKGTDTQYF
- | TRBJ1-4 | TRBV9 | TRBD1 | TGTGCCAGCAGCGAGTGGGGACAGGGAGAAAAACTGTTTTTT | CASSEWGQGEKLFF
few | TRBJ1-2 | TRBV7-9 | TRBD1 | TGTGCCAGCAGCCGGTGGGACAGGGCTAACTATGGCTACACCTTC | CASSRWDRANYGYTF
- | TRBJ1-6 | TRBV9 | - | TGTGCCAGCAGCGTATCCCAGGATGCAACACCCCTCCACTTT | CASSVSQDATPLHF
once | TRBJ1-6 | TRBV6-5 | - | TGTGCCAGCAGTTCCAGACAGGTTTGGGCACCCCTCCACTTT | CASSSRQVWAPLHF
- | TRBJ2-7 | TRBV6-1 | TRBD2 | TGTGCCAGCAGTGAAAGGGAGGGGAGTTCCTACGAGCAGTACTTC | CASSEREGSSYEQYF
- | TRBJ1-5 | TRBV5-1 | - | TGCGCCAGCAGTCTGGGAGGATTGAGCAATCAGCCCCAGCATTTT | CASSLGGLSNQPQHF
- | TRBJ2-7 | TRBV19 | TRBD2 | TGTGCCAGTAGTATAAGGACTAGCGGCTACGAGCAGTACTTC | CASSIRTSGYEQYF
- | TRBJ1-3 | TRBV7-6 | - | TGTGCCAGCAGCCAAAATGAGGGAGGAAACACCATATATTTT | CASSQNEGGNTIYF
- | TRBJ1-4 | TRBV13 | TRBD1 | TGTGCCAGCAGCCCGGACAGGGGTAATGAAAAACTGTTTTTT | CASSPDRGNEKLFF
- | TRBJ2-7 | TRBV29-1 | - | TGCAGCGCCCGAGAACTCACCTACGAGCAGTACTTC | CSARELTYEQYF
- | TRBJ2-3 | TRBV7-9 | TRBD2 | TGTGCCAGCAGCTTACCTTCTAGCGGCCTCACAGATACGCAGTATTTT | CASSLPSSGLTDTQYF
- | TRBJ2-5 | TRBV7-9 | TRBD1 | TGTGCCAGCAGCTTGTCGACAGGGCAAGAGACCCAGTACTTC | CASSLSTGQETQYF
- | TRBJ2-7 | TRBV6-5 | - | TGTGCCAGCAAAGCCCCAGACTGGAGCTCCTACGAGCAGTACTTC | CASKAPDWSSYEQYF
- | TRBJ2-7 | TRBV3-1/TRBV3-2 | - | TGTGCCAGCAGCCAGACAGTATCCTACGAGCAGTACTTC | CASSQTVSYEQYF
few | TRBJ2-7 | TRBV19 | TRBD1 | TGTGCCAGTAGTATAGGTGGGACAGGGCGCCCCTACGAGCAGTACTTC | CASSIGGTGRPYEQYF
- | TRBJ1-3 | TRBV11-2 | - | TGTGCCAGCAGCTTATCCGGGGGTAGAAACACCATATATTTT | CASSLSGGRNTIYF
- | TRBJ2-1 | TRBV7-2 | - | TGTGCCAGCAGCACACCAGGTCCCAATGAGCAGTTCTTC | CASSTPGPNEQFF
once | TRBJ2-5 | TRBV7-3 | - | TGTGCCAGCAGCTTAACTTCCGGGGAGACCCAGTACTTC | CASSLTSGETQYF
- | TRBJ1-4 | TRBV5-5 | - | TGTGCCAGCAGCTTGGGCCAGATTAATGAAAAACTGTTTTTT | CASSLGQINEKLFF
- | TRBJ2-5 | TRBV6-2/TRBV6-3 | - | TGTGCCAGCAGTTACTTCGACAGGCTTGTCCAAGAGACCCAGTACTTC | CASSYFDRLVQETQYF
- | TRBJ2-6 | TRBV27 | - | TGTGCCAGCAGTTCCCTCGGCTCTGGGGCCAACGTCCTGACTTTC | CASSSLGSGANVLTF
- | TRBJ2-3 | TRBV2 | TRBD2 | TGTGCCACCCTAAAGGAGCGGGGGGCTCGCACAGATACGCAGTATTTT | CATLKERGARTDTQYF
- | TRBJ1-4 | TRBV2 | - | TGTGCCAGCACGGCAGGGGAGGAAAAACTGTTTTTT | CASTAGEEKLFF
- | TRBJ2-7 | TRBV2 | TRBD2 | TGTGCCAGCAGGGGCTGGACTAGCGGGTTCTACGAGCAGTACTTC | CASRGWTSGFYEQYF
once | TRBJ2-7 | TRBV6-5 | TRBD2 | TGTGCCAGCAGTTATCAGCCGGGGGGAACGGGGGAGCAGTACTTC | CASSYQPGGTGEQYF
- | TRBJ2-1 | TRBV5-4 | TRBD1 | TGTGCCAGCAGCTTGGCCATGGGACAGGGGGGTAACAATGAGCAGTTCTTC | CASSLAMGQGGNNEQFF
few | TRBJ1-3 | TRBV30 | TRBD1 | TGTGCCTGGAGTAAAGGACAGGGCGGAAACACCATATATTTT | CAWSKGQGGNTIYF
- | TRBJ1-1 | TRBV3-1/TRBV3-2 | - | TGTGCCAGCAGCCGGAGCATTTTTACCACTGAAGCTTTCTTT | CASSRSIFTTEAFF
- | TRBJ2-7 | TRBV30 | - | TGTGCCTGGAGTGTACACGTCCCCTACGAGCAGTACTTC | CAWSVHVPYEQYF
- | TRBJ1-3 | TRBV4-2 | - | TGTGCCAGCAGCCCCTCCCAGGGCCTCTCTGGAAACACCATATATTTT | CASSPSQGLSGNTIYF
- | TRBJ2-2 | TRBV18 | - | TGTGCCAGCTCACTCAGGGAAGGTGTCACCGGGGAGCTGTTTTTT | CASSLREGVTGELFF